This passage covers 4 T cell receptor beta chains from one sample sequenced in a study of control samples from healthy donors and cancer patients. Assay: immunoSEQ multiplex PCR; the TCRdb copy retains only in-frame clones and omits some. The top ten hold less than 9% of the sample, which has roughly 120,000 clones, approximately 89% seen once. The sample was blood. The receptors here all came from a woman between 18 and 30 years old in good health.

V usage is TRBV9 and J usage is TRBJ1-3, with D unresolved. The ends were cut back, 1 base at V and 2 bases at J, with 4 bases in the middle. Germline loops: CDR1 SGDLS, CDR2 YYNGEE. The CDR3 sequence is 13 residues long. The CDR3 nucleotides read TGTGCCAGCAGCGTAAAAACTGGAAACACCATATATTTT. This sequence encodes CASSVKTGNTIYF.

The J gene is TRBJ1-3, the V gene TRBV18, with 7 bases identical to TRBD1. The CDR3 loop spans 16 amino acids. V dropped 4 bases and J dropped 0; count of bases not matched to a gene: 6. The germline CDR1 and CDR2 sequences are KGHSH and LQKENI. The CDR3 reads CASSQGAPGSGNTIYF. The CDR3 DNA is TGTGCCAGCTCACAGGGGGCCCCAGGCTCTGGAAACACCATATATTTT. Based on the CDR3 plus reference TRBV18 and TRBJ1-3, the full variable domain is NAGVMQNPRHLVRRRGQEARLRCSPMKGHSHVYWYRQLPEEGLKFMVYLQKENIIDESGMPKERFSAEFPKEGPSILRIQQVVRGDSAAYFCASSQGAPGSGNTIYFGEGSWLTVV.

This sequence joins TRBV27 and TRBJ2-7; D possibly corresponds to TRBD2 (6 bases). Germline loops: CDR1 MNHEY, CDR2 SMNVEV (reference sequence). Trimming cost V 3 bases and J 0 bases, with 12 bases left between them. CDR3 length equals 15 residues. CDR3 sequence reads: CASSFSSGSSYEQYF. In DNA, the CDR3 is TGTGCCAGCAGTTTTAGTAGCGGAAGCTCCTACGAGCAGTACTTC.

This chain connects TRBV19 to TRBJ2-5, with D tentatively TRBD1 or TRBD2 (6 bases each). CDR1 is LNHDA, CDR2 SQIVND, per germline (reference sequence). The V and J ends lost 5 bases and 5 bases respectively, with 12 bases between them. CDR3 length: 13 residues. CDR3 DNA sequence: TGTGCCAGTAGTTCCGGGGGCCGGGAGACCCAGTACTTC. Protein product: CASSSGGRETQYF.